This T cell receptor (beta chain) was captured by sequencing in a study of OX40 agonist ivuxolimab in advanced cancers. Study context: Cancers in dose escalation were hepatocellular, melanoma, renal cell and head and neck. In three patients, partial responses were observed, one with hepatocellular carcinoma and two with cutaneous melanoma. Study-wide results and caveats: Expanded peripheral T-cell antigen specificity went undetermined.

The CDR3 has 15 amino acids. The junction had 6 bases not matched to a gene; V was cut back by 4 bases and J by 3 bases. CDR1 is SGHTS and CDR2 is YDEGEE in the germline V gene. This clone has just a few counts. The antigen remains unidentified. Autoimmune disease history or systemic immunosuppression led to patient exclusion. Sequencing used immunoSEQ multiplex PCR; TCRdb keeps in-frame clones, though not all of them. This table holds about 6,100 clones, around four fifths found once. This specimen consisted of CD4+ or CD8+ T cells sorted from blood, obtained in a trial of the OX40 agonist ivuxolimab. The TCR comes from an adult with an advanced solid tumor such as melanoma, head and neck, liver or kidney cancer. The V gene is TRBV5-8, the J gene TRBJ1-5; 8 bases fit TRBD1. The CDR3 sequence: CASSPGQADNQPQHF. The CDR3 DNA reads as TGTGCCAGCAGCCCGGGACAGGCAGACAATCAGCCCCAGCATTTT.